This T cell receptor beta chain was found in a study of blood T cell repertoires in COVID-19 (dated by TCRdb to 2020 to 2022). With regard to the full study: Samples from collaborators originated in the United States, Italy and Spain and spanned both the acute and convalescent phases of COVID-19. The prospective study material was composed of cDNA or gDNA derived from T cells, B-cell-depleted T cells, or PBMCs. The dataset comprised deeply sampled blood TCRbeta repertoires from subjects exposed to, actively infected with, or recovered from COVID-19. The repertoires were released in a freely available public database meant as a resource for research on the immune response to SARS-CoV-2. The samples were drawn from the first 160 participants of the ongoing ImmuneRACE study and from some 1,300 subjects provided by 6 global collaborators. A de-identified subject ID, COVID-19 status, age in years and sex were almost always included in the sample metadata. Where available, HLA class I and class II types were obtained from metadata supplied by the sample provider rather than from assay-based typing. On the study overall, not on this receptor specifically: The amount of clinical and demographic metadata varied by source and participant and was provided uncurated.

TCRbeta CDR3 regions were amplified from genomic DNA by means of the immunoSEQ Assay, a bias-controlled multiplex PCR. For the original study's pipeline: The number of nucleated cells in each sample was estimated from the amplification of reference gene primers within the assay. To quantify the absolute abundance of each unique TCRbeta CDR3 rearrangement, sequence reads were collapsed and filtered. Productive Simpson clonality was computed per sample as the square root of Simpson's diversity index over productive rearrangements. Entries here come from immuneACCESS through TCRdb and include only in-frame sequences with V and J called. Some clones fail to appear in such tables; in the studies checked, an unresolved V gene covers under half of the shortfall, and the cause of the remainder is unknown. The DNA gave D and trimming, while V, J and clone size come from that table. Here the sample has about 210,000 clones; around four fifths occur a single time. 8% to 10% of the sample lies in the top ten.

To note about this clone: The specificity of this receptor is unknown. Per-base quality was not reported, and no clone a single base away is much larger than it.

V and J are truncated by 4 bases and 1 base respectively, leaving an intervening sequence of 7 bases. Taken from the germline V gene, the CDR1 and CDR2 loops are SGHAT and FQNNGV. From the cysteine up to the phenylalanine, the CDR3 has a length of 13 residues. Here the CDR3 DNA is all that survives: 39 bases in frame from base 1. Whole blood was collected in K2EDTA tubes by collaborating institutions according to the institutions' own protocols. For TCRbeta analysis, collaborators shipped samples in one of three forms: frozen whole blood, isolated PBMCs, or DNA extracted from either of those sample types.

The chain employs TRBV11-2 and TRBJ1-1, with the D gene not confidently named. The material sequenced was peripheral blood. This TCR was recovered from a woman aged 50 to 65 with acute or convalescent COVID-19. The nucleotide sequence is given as TGTGCCAGCAGCTACAGAACGAACACTGAAGCTTTCTTT. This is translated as CASSYRTNTEAFF.